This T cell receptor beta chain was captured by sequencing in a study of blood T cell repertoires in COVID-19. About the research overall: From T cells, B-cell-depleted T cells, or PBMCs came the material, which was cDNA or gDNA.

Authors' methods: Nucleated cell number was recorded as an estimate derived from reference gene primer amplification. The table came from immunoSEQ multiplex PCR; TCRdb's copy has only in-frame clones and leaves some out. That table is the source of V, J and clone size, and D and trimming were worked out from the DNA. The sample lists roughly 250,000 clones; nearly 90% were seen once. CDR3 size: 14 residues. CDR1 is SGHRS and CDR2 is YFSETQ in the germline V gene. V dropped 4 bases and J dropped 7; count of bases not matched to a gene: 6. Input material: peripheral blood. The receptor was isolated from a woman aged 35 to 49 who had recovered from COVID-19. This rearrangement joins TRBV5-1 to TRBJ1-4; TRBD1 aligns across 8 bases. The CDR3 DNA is TGCGCCAGCAGCCGACAGGGGAGGACTGAAAAACTGTTTTTT. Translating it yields CASSRQGRTEKLFF.